This T cell receptor beta chain emerged from a study of vaccination and CD4 T cells after COVID-19. Looking at the study overall: Convalescent donors totaled six males and four females, including two who were Hispanic. SARS-CoV-2, HCoV-NL63, HCoV-OC43 and HCoV-229E supplied the overlapping spike peptides used to stimulate cells.

Treatment given: approximately nine-day PBMC culture with coronavirus spike peptide pools or control peptides (ViraFEST assay). Notes on this clonotype: Its matching antigen is unknown.

Researchers used the Oncomine TCR Beta short-read assay to sequence DNA from cultured CD4+ T cells. It was cultured CD4+ T cells from which genomic DNA was extracted. TCRdb reanalysed the PCR reads using MiXCR and keeps one entry per CDR3 protein. The sample has about 15,000 distinct CDR3 sequences; roughly 45% are singletons. The CDR3 totals 17 residues. After removal of 3 bases from V and 4 bases from J, the junction contained 11 bases not matched to a gene. Germline lookup yields CDR1 SGHTA and CDR2 FQGNSA. V usage is TRBV7-2 and J usage is TRBJ2-2; TRBD2 matches at 7 bases. This TCR derives from a human donor who had recovered from COVID-19. Sequences were derived from CD4+ T cells from blood, cultured in vitro, sampled before SARS-CoV-2 vaccination. DNA for the CDR3: TGTGCCAGCAGCTTTGCGGGAGCGGCGCTTCCCACCGGGGAGCTGTTTTTT. It yields the protein CASSFAGAALPTGELFF.